Below, one T cell receptor beta chain is given with its context. This entry belongs to a study of T cells in Graves' hyperthyroidism and ophthalmopathy. J was trimmed by 7 bases and V by 7 bases; bases with no gene match: 8. The germline V gene encodes CDR1 MNHEY and CDR2 SVGEGT. The CDR3 spans 14 residues. Using RNA transcripts as the source, TCR beta CDR3 regions were amplified. The HTBI set primed first-round TCR CDR3 RT-PCR. TCRdb re-called the multiplex PCR reads with MiXCR, one entry per CDR3 protein. Here the sample spans around 690,000 distinct CDR3 sequences, less than 25% being singletons. The chain uses TRBV6-2 or TRBV6-3 and TRBJ2-1; 9 positions agree with TRBD2. This TCR was sampled from a man aged 25 to 40 with Graves' ophthalmopathy. The sample was blood. The CDR3: CASTQGLAWNEQFF. The CDR3 region has the DNA TGTGCCAGCACCCAAGGACTAGCGTGGAATGAGCAGTTCTTC.